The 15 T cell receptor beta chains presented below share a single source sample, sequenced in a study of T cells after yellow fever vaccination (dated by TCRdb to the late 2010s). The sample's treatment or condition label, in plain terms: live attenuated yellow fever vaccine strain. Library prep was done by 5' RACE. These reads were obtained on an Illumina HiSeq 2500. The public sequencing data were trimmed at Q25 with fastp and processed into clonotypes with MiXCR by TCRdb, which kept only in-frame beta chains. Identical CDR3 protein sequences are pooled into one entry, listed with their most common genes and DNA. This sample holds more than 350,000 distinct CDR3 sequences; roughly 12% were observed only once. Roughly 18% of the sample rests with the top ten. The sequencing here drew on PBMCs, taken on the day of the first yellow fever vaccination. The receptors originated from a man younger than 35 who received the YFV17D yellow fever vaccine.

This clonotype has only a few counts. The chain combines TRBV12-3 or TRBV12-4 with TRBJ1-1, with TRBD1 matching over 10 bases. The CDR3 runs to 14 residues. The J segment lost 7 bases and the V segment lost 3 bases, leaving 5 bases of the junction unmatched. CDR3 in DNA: TGTGCCAGCAGTTTGTCTCGGGACAGGGGTGAAGCTTTCTTT. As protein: CASSLSRDRGEAFF.

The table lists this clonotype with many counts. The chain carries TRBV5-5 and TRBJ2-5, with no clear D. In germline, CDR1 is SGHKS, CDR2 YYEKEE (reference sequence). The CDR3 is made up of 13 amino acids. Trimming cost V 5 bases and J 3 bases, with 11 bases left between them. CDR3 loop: CASRVGVEETQYF. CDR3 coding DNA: TGTGCCAGCAGGGTGGGTGTGGAAGAGACCCAGTACTTC. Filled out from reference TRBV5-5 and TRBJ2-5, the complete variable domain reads DAGVTQSPTHLIKTRGQQVTLRCSPISGHKSVSWYQQVLGQGPQFIFQYYEKEERGRGNFPDRFSARQFPNYSSELNVNALLLGDSALYLCASRVGVEETQYFGPGTRLLVL.

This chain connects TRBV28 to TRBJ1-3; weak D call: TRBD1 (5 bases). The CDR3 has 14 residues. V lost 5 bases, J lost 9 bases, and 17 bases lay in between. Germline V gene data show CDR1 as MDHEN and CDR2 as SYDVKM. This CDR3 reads CASSVGAWRGTIYF. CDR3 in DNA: TGTGCCAGCAGTGTTGGGGCGTGGAGAGGCACCATATATTTT.

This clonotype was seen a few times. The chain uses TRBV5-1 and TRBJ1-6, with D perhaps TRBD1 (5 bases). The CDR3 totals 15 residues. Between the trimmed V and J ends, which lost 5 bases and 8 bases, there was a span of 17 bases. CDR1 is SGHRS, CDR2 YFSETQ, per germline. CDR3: CASRDSGTGYSPLHF. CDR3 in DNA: TGCGCCAGCAGGGACTCCGGGACTGGGTATTCACCCCTCCACTTT.

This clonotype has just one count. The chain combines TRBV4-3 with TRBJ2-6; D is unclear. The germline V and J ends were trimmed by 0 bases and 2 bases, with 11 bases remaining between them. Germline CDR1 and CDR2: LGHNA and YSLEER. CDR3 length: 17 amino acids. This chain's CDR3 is CASSQDGDWAGANVLTF. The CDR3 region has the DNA TGCGCCAGCAGCCAAGATGGAGACTGGGCTGGGGCCAACGTCCTGACTTTC.

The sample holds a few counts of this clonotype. Here the CDR3 reads CASSLARANTGELFF. CDR3 bases: TGTGCCAGCAGCTTAGCGCGGGCAAACACCGGGGAGCTGTTTTTT. The V call is TRBV7-2, the J call TRBJ2-2; tentative D call: TRBD2 (5 bases). Germline CDR1 is SGHTA and CDR2 is FQGNSA. V lost 0 bases and J 2 bases, leaving 7 bases between the germline ends. This CDR3 has 15 residues.

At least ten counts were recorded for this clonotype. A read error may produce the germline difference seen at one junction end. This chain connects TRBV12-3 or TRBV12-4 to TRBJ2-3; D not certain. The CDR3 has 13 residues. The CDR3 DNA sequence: TGCGCCAGCAGCTTGGGGTCCACAGATACGCAGTATTTT. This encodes CASSLGSTDTQYF.

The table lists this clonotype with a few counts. The CDR3 coding sequence is TGTGCCAGCACCCAAGGGCGAGATACGCAGTATTTT. This gives the protein CASTQGRDTQYF. V and J are TRBV6-1 and TRBJ2-3; D not resolved. Germline assignment: CDR1 MNHNS and CDR2 SASEGT. The CDR3 length is 12 residues. V dropped 7 bases and J dropped 5 bases, with 10 bases sitting between them.

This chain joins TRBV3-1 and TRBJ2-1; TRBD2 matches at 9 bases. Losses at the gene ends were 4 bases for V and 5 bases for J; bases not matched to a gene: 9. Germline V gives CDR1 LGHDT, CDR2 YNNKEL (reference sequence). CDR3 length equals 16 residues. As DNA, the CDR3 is TGTGCCAGCAGCCCCGGGACTAGCTGGTTGGACAATGAGCAGTTCTTC. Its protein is CASSPGTSWLDNEQFF.

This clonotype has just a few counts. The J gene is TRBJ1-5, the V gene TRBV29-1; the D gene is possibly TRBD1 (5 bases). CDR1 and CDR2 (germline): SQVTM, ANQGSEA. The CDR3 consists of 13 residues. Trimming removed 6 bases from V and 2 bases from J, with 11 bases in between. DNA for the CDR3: TGCAGCGTCCAGGGAGATGGCAATCAGCCCCAGCATTTT. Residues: CSVQGDGNQPQHF.

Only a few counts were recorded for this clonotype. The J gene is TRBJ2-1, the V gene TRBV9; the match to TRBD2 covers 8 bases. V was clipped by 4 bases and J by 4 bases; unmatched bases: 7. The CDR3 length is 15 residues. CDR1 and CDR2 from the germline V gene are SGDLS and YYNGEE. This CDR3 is CASSPRSGGYNEQFF. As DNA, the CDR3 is TGTGCCAGCAGCCCCCGGTCGGGGGGGTACAATGAGCAGTTCTTC.

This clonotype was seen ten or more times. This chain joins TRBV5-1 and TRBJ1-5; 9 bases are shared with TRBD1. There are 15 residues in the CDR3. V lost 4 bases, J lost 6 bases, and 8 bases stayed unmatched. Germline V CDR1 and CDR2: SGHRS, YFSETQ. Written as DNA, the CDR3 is TGCGCCAGCAGCCCGGGACAGGGCGAGAGTCAGCCCCAGCATTTT. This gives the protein CASSPGQGESQPQHF.

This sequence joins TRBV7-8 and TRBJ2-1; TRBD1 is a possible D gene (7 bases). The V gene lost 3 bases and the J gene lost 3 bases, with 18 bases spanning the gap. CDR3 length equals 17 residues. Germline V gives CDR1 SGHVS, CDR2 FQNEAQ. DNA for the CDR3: TGTGCCAGCAGCTTCACTACGACAGGGAGGATCTACAATGAGCAGTTCTTC. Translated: CASSFTTTGRIYNEQFF.

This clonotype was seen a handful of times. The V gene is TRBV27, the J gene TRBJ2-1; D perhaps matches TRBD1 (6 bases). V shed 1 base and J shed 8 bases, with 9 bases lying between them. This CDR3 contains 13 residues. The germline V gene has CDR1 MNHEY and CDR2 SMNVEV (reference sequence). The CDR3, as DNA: TGTGCCAGCAGTTTATATACAGGGTATGAGCAGTTCTTC. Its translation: CASSLYTGYEQFF.

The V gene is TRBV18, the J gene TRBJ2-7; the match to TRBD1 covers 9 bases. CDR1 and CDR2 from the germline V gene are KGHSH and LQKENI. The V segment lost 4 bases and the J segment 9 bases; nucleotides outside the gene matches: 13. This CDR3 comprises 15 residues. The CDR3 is CASSRPGQGPLGQYF. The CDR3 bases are TGTGCCAGCTCACGACCGGGACAGGGTCCTTTGGGGCAGTACTTC.